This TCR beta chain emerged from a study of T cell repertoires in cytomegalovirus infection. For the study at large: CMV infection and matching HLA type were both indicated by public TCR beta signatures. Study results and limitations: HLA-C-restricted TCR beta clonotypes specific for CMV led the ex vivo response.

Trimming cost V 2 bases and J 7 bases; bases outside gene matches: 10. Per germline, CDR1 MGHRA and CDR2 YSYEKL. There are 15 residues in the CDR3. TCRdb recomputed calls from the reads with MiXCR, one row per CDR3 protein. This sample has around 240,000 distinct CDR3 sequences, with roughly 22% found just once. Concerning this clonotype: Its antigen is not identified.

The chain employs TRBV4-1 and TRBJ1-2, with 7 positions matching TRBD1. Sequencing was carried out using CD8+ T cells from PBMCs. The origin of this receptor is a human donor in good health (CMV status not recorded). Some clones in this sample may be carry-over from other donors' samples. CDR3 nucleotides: TGCGCCAGCAGCCAATACGAAGGGGGCAGTGGTGGCTACACCTTC. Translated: CASSQYEGGSGGYTF.